These T cell receptor beta chains were read from a single sample in a study of T cell repertoires in cytomegalovirus infection. TCRdb redid the calling of the reads with MiXCR, one entry per CDR3 protein. This table holds roughly 500,000 distinct CDR3 sequences, approximately 10% found once. Sequenced input: PBMCs. The receptors were sampled from a human donor in good health (CMV status not recorded). Some clones in this sample may be carry-over from other donors' samples. Each CDR3 is given without its conserved first and last residue. Some rows have no size entry. The others give once, few or many, or a class for an expanded clone.

>few|TRBV28|13|TRBJ1-1
ASSLGDYLNTEAF
>many|TRBV6-5|14|TRBJ2-7
ASSYSGTSGAHEQY
>many|TRBV5-1|16|TRBJ2-4
ASSLGGPRAGRKNIQY
>many|TRBV27|17|TRBJ2-3
ASSPWTSGSPLSTDTQY
>many|TRBV29-1|12|TRBJ2-3
SVEAGTSLDTQY
>many|TRBV27|11|TRBJ1-4
ASTLTGGEKLF
>many|TRBV28|14|TRBJ1-4
ASSAADAATNEKLF
>many|TRBV12-3/TRBV12-4|13|TRBJ1-5
ASSRDSQGGQPQH
>many|TRBV7-6|13|TRBJ2-1
ASSLLAGVRNEQF
>.|TRBV28|13|TRBJ2-7
ASSFRGTSGYEQY
>few|TRBV6-1|14|TRBJ2-3
ASSEPGGGTTDTQY
>many|TRBV28|14|TRBJ1-2
ASSLSGAPRNYGYT
>few|TRBV9|13|TRBJ2-5
ASSPRRTSGRLQY
>.|TRBV28|13|TRBJ2-1
ASSHRDTASNEQF
>many|TRBV6-5|13|TRBJ1-1
ASSYSGPLNTEAF